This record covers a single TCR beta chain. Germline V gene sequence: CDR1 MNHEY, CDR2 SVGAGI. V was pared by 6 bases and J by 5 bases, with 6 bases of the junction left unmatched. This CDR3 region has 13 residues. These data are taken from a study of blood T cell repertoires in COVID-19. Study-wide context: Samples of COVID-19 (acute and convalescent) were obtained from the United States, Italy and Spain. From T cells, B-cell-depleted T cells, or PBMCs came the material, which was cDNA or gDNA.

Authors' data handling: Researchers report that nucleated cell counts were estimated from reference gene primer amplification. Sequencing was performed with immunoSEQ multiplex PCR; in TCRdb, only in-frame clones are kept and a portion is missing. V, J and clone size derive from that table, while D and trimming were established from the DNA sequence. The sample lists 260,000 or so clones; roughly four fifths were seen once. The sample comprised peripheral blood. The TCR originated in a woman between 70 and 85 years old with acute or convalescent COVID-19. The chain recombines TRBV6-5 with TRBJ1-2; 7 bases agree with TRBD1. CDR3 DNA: TGTGCCAGCAGGACGACAGGGCAATATGGCTACACCTTC. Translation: CASRTTGQYGYTF.